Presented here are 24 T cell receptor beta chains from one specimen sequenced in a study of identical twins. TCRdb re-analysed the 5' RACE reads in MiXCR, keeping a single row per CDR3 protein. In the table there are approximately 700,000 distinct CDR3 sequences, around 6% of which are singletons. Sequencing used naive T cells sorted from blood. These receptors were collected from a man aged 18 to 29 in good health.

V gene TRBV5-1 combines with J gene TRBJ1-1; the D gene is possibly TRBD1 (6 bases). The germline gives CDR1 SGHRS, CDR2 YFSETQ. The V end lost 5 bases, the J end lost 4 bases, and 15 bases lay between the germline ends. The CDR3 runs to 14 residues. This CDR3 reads CASSYQGFSTEAFF. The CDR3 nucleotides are TGCGCCAGCAGTTACCAGGGGTTTAGCACTGAAGCTTTCTTT.

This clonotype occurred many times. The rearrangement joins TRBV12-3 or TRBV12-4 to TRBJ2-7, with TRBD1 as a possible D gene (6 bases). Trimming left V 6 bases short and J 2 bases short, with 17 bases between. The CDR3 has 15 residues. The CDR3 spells CASSRTRRTAYEQYF. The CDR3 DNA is TGTGCCAGCAGCCGTACTAGGCGGACAGCCTACGAGCAGTACTTC.

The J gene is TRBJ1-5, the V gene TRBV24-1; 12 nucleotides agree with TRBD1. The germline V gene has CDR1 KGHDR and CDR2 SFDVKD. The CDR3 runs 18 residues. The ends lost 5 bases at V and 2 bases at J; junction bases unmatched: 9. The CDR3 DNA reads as TGTGCCACCAGTGCCGGGACAGGGGGCAGGAGAGGCAATCAGCCCCAGCATTTT. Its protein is CATSAGTGGRRGNQPQHF.

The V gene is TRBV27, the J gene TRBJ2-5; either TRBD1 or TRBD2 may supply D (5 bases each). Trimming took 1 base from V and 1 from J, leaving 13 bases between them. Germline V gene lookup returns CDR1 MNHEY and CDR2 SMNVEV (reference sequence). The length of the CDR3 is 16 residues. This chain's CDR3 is CASSLFGALTQETQYF. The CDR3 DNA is TGTGCCAGCAGTTTATTCGGGGCCCTTACCCAAGAGACCCAGTACTTC.

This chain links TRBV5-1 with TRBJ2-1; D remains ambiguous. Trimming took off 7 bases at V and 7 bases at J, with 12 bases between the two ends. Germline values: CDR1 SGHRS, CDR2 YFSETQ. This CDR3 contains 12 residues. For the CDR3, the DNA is TGCGCCAGCTTTATAGGCGGAAATGAGCAGTTCTTC. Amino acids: CASFIGGNEQFF.

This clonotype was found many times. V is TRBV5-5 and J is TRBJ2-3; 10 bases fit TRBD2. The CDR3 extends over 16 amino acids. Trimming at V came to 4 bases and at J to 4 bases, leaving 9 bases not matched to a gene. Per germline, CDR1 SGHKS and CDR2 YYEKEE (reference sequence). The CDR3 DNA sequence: TGTGCCAGCAGCCGATACCTAGCGGGAGTCCCAGATACGCAGTATTTT. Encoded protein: CASSRYLAGVPDTQYF.

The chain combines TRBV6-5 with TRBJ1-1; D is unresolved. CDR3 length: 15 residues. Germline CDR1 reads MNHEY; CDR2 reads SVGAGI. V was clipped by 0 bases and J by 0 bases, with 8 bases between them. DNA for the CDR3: TGTGCCAGCAGTTACTCGGGCAGGATGAACACTGAAGCTTTCTTT. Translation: CASSYSGRMNTEAFF.

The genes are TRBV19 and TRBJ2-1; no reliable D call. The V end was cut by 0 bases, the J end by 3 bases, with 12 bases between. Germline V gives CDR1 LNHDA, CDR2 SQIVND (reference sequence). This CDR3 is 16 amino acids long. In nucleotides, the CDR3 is TGTGCCAGTAGTATAGAGTCCAGCCCCTTCTACAATGAGCAGTTCTTC. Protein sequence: CASSIESSPFYNEQFF.

As DNA, the CDR3 is TGTGCCAGCAGTTTATTAATGGGAAGTTATGAAAAACTGTTTTTT. It translates to CASSLLMGSYEKLFF. This chain connects TRBV27 to TRBJ1-4; D call uncertain. Trimming cost V 1 base and J 6 bases, with 12 bases left between them. Looked up from germline, CDR1 is MNHEY and CDR2 is SMNVEV (reference sequence). This CDR3 has 15 amino acids.

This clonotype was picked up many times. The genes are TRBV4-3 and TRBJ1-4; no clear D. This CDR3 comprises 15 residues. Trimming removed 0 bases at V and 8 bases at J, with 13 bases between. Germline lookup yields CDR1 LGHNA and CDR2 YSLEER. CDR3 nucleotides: TGCGCCAGCAGCCAAGAAGGCGCTATCCAAGAAAAACTGTTTTTT. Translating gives CASSQEGAIQEKLFF.

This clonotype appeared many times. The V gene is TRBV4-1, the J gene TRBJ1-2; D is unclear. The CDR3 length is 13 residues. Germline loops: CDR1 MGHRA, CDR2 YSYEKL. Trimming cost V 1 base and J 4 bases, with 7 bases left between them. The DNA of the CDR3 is TGCGCCAGCAGCCAAGTTCCCCTCTATGGCTACACCTTC. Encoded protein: CASSQVPLYGYTF.

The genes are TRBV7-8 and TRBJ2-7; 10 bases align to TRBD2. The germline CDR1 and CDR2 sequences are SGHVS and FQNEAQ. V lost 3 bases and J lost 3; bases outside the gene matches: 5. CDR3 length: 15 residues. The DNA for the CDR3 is TGTGCCAGCAGCTTCTATACTAGCGGGATCTACGAGCAGTACTTC. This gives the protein CASSFYTSGIYEQYF. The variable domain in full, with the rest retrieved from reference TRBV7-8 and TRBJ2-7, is GAGVSQSPRYKVAKRGQDVALRCDPISGHVSLFWYQQALGQGPEFLTYFQNEAQLDKSGLPSDRFFAERPEGSVSTLKIQRTQQEDSAVYLCASSFYTSGIYEQYFGPGTRLTVT.

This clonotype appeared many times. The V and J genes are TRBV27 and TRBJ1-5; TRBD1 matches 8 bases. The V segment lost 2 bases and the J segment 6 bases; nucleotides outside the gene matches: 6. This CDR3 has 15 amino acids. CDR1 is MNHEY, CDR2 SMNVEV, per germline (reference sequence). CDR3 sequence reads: CASSLDRGRGQPQHF. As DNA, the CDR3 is TGTGCCAGCAGTTTAGACAGGGGACGTGGTCAGCCCCAGCATTTT.

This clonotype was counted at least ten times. CDR3 coding DNA: TGTGCCAGCAGACCTAGCGCGTACTCCTACGAGCAGTACTTC. This gives the protein CASRPSAYSYEQYF. The V call is TRBV6-1, the J call TRBJ2-7; possibly TRBD2 for D (6 bases). This CDR3 comprises 14 residues. In germline, CDR1 is MNHNS, CDR2 SASEGT. Trimming removed 6 bases from V and 0 bases from J, with 12 bases in between.

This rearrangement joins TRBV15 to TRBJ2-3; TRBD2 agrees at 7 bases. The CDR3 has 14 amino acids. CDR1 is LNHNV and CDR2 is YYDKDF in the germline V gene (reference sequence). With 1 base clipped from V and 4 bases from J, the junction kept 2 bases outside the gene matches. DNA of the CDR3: TGTGCCACCAGCAGAGCGGGAGGTTCAGATACGCAGTATTTT. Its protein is CATSRAGGSDTQYF.

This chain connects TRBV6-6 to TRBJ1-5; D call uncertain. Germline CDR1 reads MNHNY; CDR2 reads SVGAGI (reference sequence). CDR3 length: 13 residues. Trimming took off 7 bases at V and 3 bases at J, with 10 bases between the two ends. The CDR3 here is CASIGSINQPQHF. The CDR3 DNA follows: TGTGCCAGCATCGGGTCGATCAATCAGCCCCAGCATTTT.

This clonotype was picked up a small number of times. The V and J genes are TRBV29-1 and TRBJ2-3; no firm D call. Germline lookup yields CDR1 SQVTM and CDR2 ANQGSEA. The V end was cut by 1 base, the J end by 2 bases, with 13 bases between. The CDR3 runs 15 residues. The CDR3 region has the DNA TGCAGCGTTGAAGGCCGCAGGACGTCCACAGATACGCAGTATTTT. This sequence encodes CSVEGRRTSTDTQYF.

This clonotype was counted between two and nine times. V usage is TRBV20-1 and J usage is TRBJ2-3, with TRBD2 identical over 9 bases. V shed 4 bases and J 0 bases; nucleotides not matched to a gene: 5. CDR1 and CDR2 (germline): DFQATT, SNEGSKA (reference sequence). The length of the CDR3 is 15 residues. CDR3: CSATRLAVSTDTQYF. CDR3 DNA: TGCAGTGCTACAAGACTAGCGGTTAGCACAGATACGCAGTATTTT.

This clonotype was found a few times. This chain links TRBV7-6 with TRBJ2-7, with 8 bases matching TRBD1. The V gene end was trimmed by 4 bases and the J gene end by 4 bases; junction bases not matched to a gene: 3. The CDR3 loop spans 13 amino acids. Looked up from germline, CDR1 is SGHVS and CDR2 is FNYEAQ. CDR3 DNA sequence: TGTGCCAGCAGCTCGGGACAGGAATACGAGCAGTACTTC. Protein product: CASSSGQEYEQYF.

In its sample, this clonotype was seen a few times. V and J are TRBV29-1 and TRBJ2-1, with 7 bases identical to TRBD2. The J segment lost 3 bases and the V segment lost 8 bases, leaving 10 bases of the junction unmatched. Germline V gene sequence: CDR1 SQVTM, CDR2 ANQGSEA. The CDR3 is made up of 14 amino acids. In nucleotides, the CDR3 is TGCAGCATACCTGGGCTAGCGGTCTACAATGAGCAGTTCTTC. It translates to CSIPGLAVYNEQFF.

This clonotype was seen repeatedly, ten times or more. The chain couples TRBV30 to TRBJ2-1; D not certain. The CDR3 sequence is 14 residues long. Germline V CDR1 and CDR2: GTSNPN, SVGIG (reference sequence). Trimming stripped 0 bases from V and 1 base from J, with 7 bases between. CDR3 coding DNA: TGTGCCTGGAGTGTGGGTTTTTCCTACAATGAGCAGTTCTTC. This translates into CAWSVGFSYNEQFF.

CDR3 DNA sequence: TGTGCCATCAGTGAGTCCGGCAAGCGGGGGACAGATACGCAGTATTTT. Translating gives CAISESGKRGTDTQYF. V gene TRBV10-3 combines with J gene TRBJ2-3; 8 positions match TRBD2. CDR1 and CDR2 from the germline V gene are ENHRY and SYGVKD. The V gene end was trimmed by 0 bases and the J gene end by 3 bases; junction bases not matched to a gene: 5. This CDR3 has 16 amino acids.

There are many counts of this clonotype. The DNA for the CDR3 is TGTGCCAGCAGCTTACTGACAGGTCTCCACTTT. As protein: CASSLLTGLHF. The chain links TRBV7-2 to TRBJ1-6; tentative D call: TRBD1 (6 bases). The germline CDR1 and CDR2 sequences are SGHTA and FQGNSA. Trimming cost V 2 bases and J 16 bases, with 9 bases left between them. The CDR3 is 11 residues long.

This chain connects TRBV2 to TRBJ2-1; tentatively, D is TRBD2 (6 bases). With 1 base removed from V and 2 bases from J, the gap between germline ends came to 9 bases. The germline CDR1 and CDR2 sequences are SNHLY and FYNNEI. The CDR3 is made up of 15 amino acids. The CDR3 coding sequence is TGTGCCAGCAGTGAAGACCGCGGGACCTACAATGAGCAGTTCTTC. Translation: CASSEDRGTYNEQFF.